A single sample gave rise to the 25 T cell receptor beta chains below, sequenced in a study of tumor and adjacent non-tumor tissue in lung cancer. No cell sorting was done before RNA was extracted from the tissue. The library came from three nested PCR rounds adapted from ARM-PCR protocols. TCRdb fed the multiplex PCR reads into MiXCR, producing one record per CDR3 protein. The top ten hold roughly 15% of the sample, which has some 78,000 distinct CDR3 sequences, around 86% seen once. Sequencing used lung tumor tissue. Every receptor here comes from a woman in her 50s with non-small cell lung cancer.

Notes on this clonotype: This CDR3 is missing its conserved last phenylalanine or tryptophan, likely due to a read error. Written as DNA, the CDR3 is TGCAACGTTGAACAACAGCGCCAAGAGACCCAGTACTCC. Protein: CNVEQQRQETQYS. V usage is TRBV29-1 and J usage is TRBJ2-5; D unclear. CDR1 is SQVTM, CDR2 ANQGSEA, per germline. This CDR3 region has 13 residues.

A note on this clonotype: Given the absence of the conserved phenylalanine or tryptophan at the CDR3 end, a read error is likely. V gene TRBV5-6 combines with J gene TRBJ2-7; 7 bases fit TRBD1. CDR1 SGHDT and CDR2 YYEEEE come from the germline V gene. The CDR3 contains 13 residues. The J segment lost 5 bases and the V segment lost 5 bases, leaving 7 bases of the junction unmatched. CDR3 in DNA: TGTGCCAGCAGTTCCGACAGGGCCCACGAGCAGTACATC. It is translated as CASSSDRAHEQYI.

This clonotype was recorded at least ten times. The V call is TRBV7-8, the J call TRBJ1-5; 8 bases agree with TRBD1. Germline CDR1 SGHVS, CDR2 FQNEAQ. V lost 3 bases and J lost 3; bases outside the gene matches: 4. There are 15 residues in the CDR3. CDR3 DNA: TGTGCCAGCAGCTTGGACAGGGTAAACAATCAGCCCCAGCATTTT. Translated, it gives CASSLDRVNNQPQHF.

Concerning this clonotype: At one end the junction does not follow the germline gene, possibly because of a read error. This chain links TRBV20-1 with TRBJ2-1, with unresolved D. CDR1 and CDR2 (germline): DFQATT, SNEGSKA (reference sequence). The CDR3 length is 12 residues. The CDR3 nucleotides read TGCAGTGTTAGAGATGTAGAGCGTGAGCAGCTCTTC. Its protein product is CSVRDVEREQLF.

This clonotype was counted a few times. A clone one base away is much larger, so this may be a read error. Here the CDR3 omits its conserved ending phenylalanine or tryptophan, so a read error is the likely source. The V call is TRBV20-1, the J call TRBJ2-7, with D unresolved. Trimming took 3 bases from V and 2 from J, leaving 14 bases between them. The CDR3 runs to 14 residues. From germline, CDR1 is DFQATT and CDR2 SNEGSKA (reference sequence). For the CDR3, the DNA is TGCAGTGCTAGCCGAGAAGGCACGGCCTACGAGCAGTACTCC. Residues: CSASREGTAYEQYS.

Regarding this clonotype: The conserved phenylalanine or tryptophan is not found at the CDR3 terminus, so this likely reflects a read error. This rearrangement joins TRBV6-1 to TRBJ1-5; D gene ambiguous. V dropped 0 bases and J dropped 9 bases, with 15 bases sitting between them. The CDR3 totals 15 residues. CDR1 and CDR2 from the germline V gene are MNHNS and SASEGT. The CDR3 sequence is CASSEARQARGPQHL. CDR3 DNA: TGTGCCAGCAGTGAAGCTCGTCAGGCCCGAGGGCCCCAGCATTTA.

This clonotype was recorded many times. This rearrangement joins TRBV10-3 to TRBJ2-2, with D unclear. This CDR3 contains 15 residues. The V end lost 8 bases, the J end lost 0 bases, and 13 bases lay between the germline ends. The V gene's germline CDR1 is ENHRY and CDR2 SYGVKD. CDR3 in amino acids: CAIQDRRTNTGELFF. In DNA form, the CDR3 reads TGTGCCATCCAGGACCGGCGGACGAACACCGGGGAGCTGTTTTTT.

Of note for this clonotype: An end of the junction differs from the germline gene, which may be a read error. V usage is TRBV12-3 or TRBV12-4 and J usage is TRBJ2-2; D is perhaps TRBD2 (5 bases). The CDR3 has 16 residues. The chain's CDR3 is CASNTARRRNTGELYF. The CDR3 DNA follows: TGTGCCAGCAATACCGCCAGGAGAAGGAACACCGGGGAGCTGTATTTT.

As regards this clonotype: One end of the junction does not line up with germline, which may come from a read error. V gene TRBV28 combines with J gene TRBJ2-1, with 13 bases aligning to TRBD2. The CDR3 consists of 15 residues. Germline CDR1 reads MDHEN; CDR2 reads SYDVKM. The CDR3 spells CASSRTSGSTNEQFF. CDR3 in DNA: TGTGCCAGCAGCAGGACTAGCGGGAGCACCAATGAGCAATTCTTC.

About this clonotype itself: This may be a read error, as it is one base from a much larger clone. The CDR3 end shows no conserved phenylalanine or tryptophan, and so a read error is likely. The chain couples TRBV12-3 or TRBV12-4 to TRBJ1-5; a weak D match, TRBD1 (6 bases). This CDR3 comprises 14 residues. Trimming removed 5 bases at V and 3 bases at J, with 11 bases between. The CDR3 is CASSRAGVNQPQHY. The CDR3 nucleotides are TGTGCCAGCAGTCGGGCAGGGGTCAATCAGCCCCAGCATTAT.

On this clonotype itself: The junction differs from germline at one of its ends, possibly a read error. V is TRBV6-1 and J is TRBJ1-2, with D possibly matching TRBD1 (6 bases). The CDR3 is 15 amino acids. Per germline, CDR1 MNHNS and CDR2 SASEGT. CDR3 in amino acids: CANSRTGGQGPGYTF. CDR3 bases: TGTGCCAACAGTAGAACCGGCGGGCAGGGGCCTGGCTATACCTTC.

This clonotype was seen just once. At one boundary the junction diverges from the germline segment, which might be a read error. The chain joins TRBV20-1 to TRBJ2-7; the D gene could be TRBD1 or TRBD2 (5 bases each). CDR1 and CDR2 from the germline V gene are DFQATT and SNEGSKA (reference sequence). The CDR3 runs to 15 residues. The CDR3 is CSARAPGRRVYEQYF. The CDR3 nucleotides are TGTAGTGCTAGAGCGCCGGGGCGCAGGGTTTATGAGCAGTACTTC.

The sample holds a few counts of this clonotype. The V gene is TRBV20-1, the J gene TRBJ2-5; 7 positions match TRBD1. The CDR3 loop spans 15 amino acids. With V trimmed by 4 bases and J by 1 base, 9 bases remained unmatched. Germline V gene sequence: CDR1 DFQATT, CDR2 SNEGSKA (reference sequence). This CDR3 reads CSANNLRDSQETQYF. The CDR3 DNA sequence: TGCAGTGCTAATAACCTCCGGGACAGCCAAGAGACCCAGTACTTC.

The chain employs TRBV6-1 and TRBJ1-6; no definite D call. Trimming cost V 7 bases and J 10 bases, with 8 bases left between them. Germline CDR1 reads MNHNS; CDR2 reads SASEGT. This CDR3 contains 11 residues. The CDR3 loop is CASNLSSPLHF. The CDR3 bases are TGTGCCAGCAATTTAAGCTCACCCCTCCACTTT.

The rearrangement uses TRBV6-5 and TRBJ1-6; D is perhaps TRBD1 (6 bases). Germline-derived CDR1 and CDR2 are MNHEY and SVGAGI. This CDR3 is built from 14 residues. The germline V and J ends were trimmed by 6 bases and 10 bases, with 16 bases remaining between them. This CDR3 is CASRLGGANSPLHF. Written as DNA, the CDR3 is TGTGCCAGCAGACTAGGGGGGGCCAACTCACCCCTCCACTTT.

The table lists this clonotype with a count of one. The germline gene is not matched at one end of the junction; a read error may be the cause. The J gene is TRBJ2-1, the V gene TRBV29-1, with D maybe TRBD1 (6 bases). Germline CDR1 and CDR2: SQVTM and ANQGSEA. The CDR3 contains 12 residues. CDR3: CSVEAEAGVQFF. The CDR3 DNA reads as TGCAGCGTCGAAGCCGAGGCAGGGGTGCAGTTCTTC.

CDR3 bases: TGCGATGCTAGAGACCCGCGGACTGGGAACAATGAGCAGTTCTTC. Translating it yields CDARDPRTGNNEQFF. The V call is TRBV20-1, the J call TRBJ2-1; D is possibly TRBD2 (5 bases). Germline assignment: CDR1 DFQATT and CDR2 SNEGSKA (reference sequence). This CDR3 contains 15 residues.

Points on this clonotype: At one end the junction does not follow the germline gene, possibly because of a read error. The CDR3 protein is CASSPRISRELDTQYF. CDR3 nucleotides: TGTGCCAGCAGCCCGAGGATTAGCAGAGAGTTGGATACGCAATATTTT. The V gene is TRBV5-4, the J gene TRBJ2-3; D is uncertain. Germline CDR1 SGHNT, CDR2 YYREEE (reference sequence). The CDR3 consists of 16 residues.

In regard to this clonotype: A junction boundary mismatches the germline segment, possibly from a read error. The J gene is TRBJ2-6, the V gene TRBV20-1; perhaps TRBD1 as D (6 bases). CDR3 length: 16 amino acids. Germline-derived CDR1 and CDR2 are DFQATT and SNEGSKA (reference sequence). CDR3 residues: CSAGWDTNSGANVLIF. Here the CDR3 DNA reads TGTAGTGCGGGTTGGGACACCAACTCTGGGGCCAACGTCCTGATTTTC.

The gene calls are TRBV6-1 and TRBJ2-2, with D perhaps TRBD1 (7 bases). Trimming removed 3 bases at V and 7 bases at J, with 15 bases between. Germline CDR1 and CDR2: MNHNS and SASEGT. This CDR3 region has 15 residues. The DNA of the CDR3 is TGTGCCAGCAGTGAGACTAGGGGGCAAGACGGGGAGCTGTTTTTT. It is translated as CASSETRGQDGELFF.

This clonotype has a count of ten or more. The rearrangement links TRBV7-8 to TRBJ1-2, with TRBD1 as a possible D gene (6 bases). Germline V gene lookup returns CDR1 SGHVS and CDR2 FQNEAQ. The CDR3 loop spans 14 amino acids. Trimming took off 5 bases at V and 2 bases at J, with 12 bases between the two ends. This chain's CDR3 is CASSRVQGNYGYTF. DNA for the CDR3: TGTGCCAGCAGCAGAGTACAGGGAAACTATGGCTACACCTTC.

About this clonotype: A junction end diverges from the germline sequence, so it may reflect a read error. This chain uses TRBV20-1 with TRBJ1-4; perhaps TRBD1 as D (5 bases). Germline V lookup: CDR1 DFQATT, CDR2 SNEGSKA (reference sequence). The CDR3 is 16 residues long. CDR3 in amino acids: CSVRDPIEGQGEKLFF. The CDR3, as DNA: TGCAGTGTTAGAGACCCCATTGAGGGGCAGGGCGAAAAACTGTTTTTT.

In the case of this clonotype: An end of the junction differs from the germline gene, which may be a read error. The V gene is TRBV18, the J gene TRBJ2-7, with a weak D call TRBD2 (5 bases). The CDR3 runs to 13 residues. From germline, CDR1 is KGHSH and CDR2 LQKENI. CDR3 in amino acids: CVSSRAGGYEQYF. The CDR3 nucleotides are TGTGTCAGCTCACGTGCTGGCGGGTACGAGCAATACTTC.

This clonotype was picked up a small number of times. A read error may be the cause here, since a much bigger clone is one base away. The CDR3 sequence is CASRPGQYSNQPQHF. CDR3 sequence (DNA): TGTGCCAGCAGACCGGGACAGTATAGCAATCAGCCCCAGCATTTT. The chain employs TRBV28 and TRBJ1-5, with 7 bases aligning to TRBD1. CDR1 is MDHEN, CDR2 SYDVKM, per germline. The CDR3 contains 15 residues. Trimming cost V 6 bases and J 0 bases; bases outside gene matches: 5.

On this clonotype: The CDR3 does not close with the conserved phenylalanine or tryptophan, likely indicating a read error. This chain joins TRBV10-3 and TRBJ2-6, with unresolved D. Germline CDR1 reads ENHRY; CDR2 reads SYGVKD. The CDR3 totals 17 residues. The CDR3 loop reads CVISATSQTSGANVLTL. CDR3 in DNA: TGTGTCATCAGCGCAACTTCTCAGACCTCTGGGGCCAACGTCCTGACTTTG.